This TCR beta chain was captured by sequencing in a study of blood T cell repertoires in COVID-19. Study-level information: Acute and convalescent COVID-19 samples came from the United States, Italy and Spain.

Trimming removed 7 bases at V and 0 bases at J, with 6 bases between. The CDR3 spans 12 residues. Germline V gives CDR1 MRHNA, CDR2 SNTAGT. Repertoires were generated with immunoSEQ multiplex PCR, while TCRdb's copy carries only in-frame clones and drops some. This table holds around 120,000 clones, more than 75% found once. V and J are TRBV6-4 and TRBJ2-5, with D tentatively TRBD2 (5 bases). The receptor was isolated from a woman aged 65 to 85 with acute or convalescent COVID-19. Sequencing was carried out using peripheral blood. Written as DNA, the CDR3 is TGTGCCAGCATGCGGGACCAAGAGACCCAGTACTTC. The encoded protein is CASMRDQETQYF.